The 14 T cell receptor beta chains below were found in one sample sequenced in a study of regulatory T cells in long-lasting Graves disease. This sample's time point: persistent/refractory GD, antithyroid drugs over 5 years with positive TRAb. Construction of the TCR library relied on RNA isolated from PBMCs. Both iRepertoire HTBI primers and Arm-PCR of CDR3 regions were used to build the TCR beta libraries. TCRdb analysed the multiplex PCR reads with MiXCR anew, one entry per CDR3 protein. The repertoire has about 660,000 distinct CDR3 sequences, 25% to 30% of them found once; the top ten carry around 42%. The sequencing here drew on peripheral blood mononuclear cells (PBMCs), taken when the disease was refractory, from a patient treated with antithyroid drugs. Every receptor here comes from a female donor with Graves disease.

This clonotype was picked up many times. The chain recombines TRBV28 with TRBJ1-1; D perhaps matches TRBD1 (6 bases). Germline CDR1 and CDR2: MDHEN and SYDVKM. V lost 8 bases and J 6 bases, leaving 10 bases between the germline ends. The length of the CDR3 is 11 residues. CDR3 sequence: CASRGRPEAFF. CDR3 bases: TGTGCCAGCCGGGGGCGACCTGAAGCTTTCTTT. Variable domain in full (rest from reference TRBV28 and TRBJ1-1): DVKVTQSSRYLVKRTGEKVFLECVQDMDHENMFWYRQDPGLGLRLIYFSYDVKMKEKGDIPEGYSVSREKKERFSLILESASTNQTSMYLCASRGRPEAFFGQGTRLTVV.

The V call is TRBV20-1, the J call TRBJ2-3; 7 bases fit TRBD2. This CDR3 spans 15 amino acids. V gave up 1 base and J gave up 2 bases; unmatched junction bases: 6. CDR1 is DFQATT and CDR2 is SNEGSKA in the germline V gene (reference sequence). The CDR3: CSARGLAEPTDTQYF. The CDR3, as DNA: TGCAGTGCTAGAGGTCTAGCGGAGCCCACAGATACGCAGTATTTT.

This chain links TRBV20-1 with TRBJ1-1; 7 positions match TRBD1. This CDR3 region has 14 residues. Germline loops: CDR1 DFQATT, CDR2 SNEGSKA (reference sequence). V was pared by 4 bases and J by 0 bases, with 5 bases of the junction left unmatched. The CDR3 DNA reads TGCAGTGCTATAAACAGGGGTGTGAACACTGAAGCTTTCTTT. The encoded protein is CSAINRGVNTEAFF.

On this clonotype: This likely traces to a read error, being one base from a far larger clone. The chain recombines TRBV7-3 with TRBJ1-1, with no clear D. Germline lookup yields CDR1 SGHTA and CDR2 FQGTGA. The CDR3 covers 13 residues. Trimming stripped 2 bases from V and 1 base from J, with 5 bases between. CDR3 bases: TGTGCCAGCAGCTTATGGTGGAACACTGAAGCTTTCTTT. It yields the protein CASSLWWNTEAFF.

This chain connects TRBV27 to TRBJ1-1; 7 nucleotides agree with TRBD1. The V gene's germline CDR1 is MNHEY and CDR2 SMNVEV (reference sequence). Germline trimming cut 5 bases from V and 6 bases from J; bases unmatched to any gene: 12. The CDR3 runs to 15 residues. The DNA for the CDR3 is TGTGCCAGCAGTCCAGAGATAACCGGGACAGCTGAAGCTTTCTTT. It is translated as CASSPEITGTAEAFF.

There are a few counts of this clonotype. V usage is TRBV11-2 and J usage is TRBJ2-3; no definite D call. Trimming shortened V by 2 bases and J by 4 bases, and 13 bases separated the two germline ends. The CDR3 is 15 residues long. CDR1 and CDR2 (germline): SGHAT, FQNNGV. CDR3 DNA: TGTGCCAGCAGCTTAATGATAGCTGGATCAGATACGCAGTATTTT. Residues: CASSLMIAGSDTQYF.

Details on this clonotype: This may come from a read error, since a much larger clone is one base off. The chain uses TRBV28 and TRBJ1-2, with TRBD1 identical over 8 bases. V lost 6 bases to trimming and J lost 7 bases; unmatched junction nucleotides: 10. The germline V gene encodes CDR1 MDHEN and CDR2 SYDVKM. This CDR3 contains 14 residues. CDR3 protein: CASSTGQGWVGYTF. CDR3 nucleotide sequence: TGTGCCAGCAGCACTGGACAGGGATGGGTTGGCTACACCTTC.

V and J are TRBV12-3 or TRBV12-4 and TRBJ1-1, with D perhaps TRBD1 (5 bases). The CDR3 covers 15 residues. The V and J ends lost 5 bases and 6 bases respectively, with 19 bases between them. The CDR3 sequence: CASSTQGSGRAEAFF. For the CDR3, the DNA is TGTGCCAGCAGTACCCAGGGTTCGGGTCGCGCTGAAGCTTTCTTT.

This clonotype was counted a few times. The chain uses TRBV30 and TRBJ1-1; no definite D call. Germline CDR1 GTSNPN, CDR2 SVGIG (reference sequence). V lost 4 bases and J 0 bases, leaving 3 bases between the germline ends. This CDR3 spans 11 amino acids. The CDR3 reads CAWTLNTEAFF. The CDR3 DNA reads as TGTGCCTGGACCTTGAACACTGAAGCTTTCTTT. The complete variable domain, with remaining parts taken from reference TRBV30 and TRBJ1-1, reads SQTIHQWPATLVQPVGSPLSLECTVEGTSNPNLYWYRQAAGRGLQLLFYSVGIGQISSEVPQNLSASRPQDRQFILSSKKLLLSDSGFYLCAWTLNTEAFFGQGTRLTVV.

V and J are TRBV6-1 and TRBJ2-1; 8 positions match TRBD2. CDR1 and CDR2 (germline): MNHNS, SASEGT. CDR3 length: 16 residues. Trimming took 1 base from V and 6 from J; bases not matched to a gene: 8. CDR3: CASSEVGLALGNEQFF. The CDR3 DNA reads TGTGCCAGCAGTGAAGTTGGACTAGCTCTAGGCAATGAGCAGTTCTTC.

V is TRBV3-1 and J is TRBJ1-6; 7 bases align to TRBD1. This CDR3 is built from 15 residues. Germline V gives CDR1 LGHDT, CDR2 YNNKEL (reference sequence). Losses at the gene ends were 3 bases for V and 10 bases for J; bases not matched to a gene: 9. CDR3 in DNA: TGTGCCAGCAGCCACCCAGGGGGTTCCGGGTCACCCCTCCACTTT. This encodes CASSHPGGSGSPLHF.

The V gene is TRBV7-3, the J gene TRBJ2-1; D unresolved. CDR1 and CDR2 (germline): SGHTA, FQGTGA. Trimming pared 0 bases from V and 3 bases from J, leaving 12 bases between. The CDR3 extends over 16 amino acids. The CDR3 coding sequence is TGTGCCAGCAGCTTAACGGGCCAGGAACTCTACAATGAGCAGTTCTTC. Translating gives CASSLTGQELYNEQFF.

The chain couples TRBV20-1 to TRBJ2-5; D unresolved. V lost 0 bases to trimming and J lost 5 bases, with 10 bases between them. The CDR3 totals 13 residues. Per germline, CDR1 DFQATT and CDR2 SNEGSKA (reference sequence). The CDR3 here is CSARETRRETQYF. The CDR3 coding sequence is TGCAGTGCTAGAGAGACTCGCCGGGAGACCCAGTACTTC.

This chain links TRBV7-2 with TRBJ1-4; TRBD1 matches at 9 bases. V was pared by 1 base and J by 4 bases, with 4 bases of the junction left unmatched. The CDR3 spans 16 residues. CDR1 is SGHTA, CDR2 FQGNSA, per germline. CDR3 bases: TGTGCCAGCAGCTTAGACAGGGGGCAAAATAATGAAAAACTGTTTTTT. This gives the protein CASSLDRGQNNEKLFF.